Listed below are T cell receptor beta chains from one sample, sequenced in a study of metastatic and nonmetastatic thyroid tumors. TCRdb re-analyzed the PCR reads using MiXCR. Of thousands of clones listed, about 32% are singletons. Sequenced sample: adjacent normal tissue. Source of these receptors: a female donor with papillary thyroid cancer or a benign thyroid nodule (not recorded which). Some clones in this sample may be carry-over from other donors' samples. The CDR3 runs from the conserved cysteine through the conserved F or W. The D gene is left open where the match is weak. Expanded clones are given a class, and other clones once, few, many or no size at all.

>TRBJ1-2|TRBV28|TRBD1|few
TGTGCCAGCAGTCCCGACAGGGGTCTAGGTGGCTACACCTTC
CASSPDRGLGGYTF
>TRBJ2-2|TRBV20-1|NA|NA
TGCAGTGCCCAGGCGGGCACCGGGGAGCTGTTTTTT
CSAQAGTGELFF
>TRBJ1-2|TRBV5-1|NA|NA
TGCGCCAGCAGCTTGGCTACATACAACTATGGCTACACCTTC
CASSLATYNYGYTF
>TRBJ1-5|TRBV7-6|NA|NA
TGTGCCAGCAGCTTAGGCGGGGGGGGCGGCAATCAGCCCCAGCATTTT
CASSLGGGGGNQPQHF
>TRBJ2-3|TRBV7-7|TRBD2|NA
TGTGCTAGCGGCCCAGCTAGCGGGAGGGCGTCAGATACGCAGTATTTT
CASGPASGRASDTQYF
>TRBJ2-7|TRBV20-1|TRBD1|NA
TGCAGTGCCCAGGGGGAGATGAGAACCTACGAGCAGTACTTC
CSAQGEMRTYEQYF
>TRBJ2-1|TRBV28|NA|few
TGTGCCAGCAGTCCAAATAGGGTTTTCTTCTACAATGAGCAGTTCTTC
CASSPNRVFFYNEQFF
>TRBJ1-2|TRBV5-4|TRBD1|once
TGTGCCATCTCCCGCGACAGGGCCTCCGGCTACACCTTC
CAISRDRASGYTF
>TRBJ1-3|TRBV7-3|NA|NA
TGTGCCAGCAGCTTAAACGGGGGGTACGTAAACACCGTCTATTTT
CASSLNGGYVNTVYF
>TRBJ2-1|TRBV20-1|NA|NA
TGCAGTGCTAGAGGACTAGTGGGAAATGAGCAGTTCTTC
CSARGLVGNEQFF
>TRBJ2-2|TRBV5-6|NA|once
TGTGCCAGCAGCCACGGGACACGGGACCCCGTGGAGCTGTTTTTT
CASSHGTRDPVELFF
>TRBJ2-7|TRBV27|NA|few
TGTGCCAGCAGTTCGCAGGGACCCTACGAGCAGTACTTC
CASSSQGPYEQYF
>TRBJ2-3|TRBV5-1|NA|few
TGCGCCAGCAGGACTAGTTTCCACACAGATACGCAGTATTTT
CASRTSFHTDTQYF
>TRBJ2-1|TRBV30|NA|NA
TGTGCCTGGAGTTCTACCCCAGATAGTGAGCAGTTCTTC
CAWSSTPDSEQFF
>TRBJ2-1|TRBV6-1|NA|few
TGTGCCAGCAGTGCGGGACTTCACAATGAGCAGTTCTTC
CASSAGLHNEQFF
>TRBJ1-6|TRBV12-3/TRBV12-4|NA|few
TGTGCCAGCAGTTTAGAATCACCCCTCCACTTT
CASSLESPLHF
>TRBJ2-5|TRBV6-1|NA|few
TGTGCCAGCAGTGAAGCATTCTGGTCTAGCGTTCGAGAGACCCAGTACTTC
CASSEAFWSSVRETQYF